The clone carrying this T cell receptor (beta chain) was observed a handful of times. Its specificity is unknown. This sample was included in a study of T cells in tuberculosis. Broader study findings: Samples were chosen by availability of cryopreserved specimens.

Method: immunoSEQ multiplex PCR; TCRdb's copy keeps in-frame clones and lacks some. Counted here are just under 45,000 clones, roughly 94% occurring once; the ten biggest clones make up roughly 2%. The sequenced material came from PBMCs. This receptor was obtained from a donor aged 10-29 years with latent tuberculosis or without tuberculosis infection. Some clones in this sample may be carry-over from other donors' samples.

CDR3 protein: CASSPRDNSYEQYF. In nucleotides, the CDR3 is TGTGCCAGCTCACCTCGGGACAACTCCTACGAGCAGTACTTC. This chain links TRBV18 with TRBJ2-7; TRBD1 might be the D (6 bases). CDR3 length: 14 amino acids. Germline V lookup: CDR1 KGHSH, CDR2 LQKENI. Trimming stripped 3 bases from V and 0 bases from J, with 9 bases between.